A selection of T cell receptor beta chains follows, all from one sample in a study of T cell repertoires in cytomegalovirus infection. A single record per CDR3 protein comes from TCRdb applying MiXCR to the reads. The repertoire includes a few hundred thousand distinct CDR3 sequences, about 40% of them detected once, and 48% sits in the top ten. No antigen has been assigned to these receptors. Sequences were derived from cultured PBMCs, sampled from culture after CMV antigen stimulation. The receptors were sampled from a human donor in good health (CMV status not recorded). Some clones in this sample may be carry-over from other donors' samples. Both conserved end residues are part of each CDR3. A D gene is named only where the DNA matches it firmly. Size is omitted from some rows. Given values are once, few, many or a class for expanded clones.

clone size	V gene	D gene	J gene	CDR3 DNA	CDR3 protein
.	TRBV12-3/TRBV12-4	TRBD2	TRBJ2-1	TGTGCCAGCAGTACCGGGACTAGCGGGAAGGTGTCCTACAATGAGCAGTTCTTC	CASSTGTSGKVSYNEQFF
few	TRBV7-2	.	TRBJ2-7	TGTGCCAGCAGCCCTCAGCTGGGAGTGTTCTACGAGCAGTACTTC	CASSPQLGVFYEQYF
.	TRBV2	.	TRBJ1-1	TGTGCCAGCGGACCTAACACTGAAGCTTTCTTT	CASGPNTEAFF
few	TRBV12-3/TRBV12-4	TRBD2	TRBJ2-1	TGTGCCAGCAGCGGAAAAAGCGGGAGGGCCGCAAACAATGAGCAGTTCTTC	CASSGKSGRAANNEQFF
few	TRBV12-3/TRBV12-4	TRBD2	TRBJ2-5	TGTGCCAGCAGTTGGTTGCTAGCGGGAGTTGAGACCCAGTACTTC	CASSWLLAGVETQYF
.	TRBV12-3/TRBV12-4	.	TRBJ1-1	TGTGCCAGCACTATAGCGGGGACTGAAGCTTTCTTT	CASTIAGTEAFF
few	TRBV19	TRBD2	TRBJ2-5	TGTGCCAGTAGTAAGAACGGGGGGTCCCAAGAGACCCAGTACTTC	CASSKNGGSQETQYF
few	TRBV6-8	.	TRBJ1-4	TGTGCCAGCAGTTACTCTTTCCAGGGCGCAACTAATGAAAAACTGTTTTTT	CASSYSFQGATNEKLFF
few	TRBV7-2	TRBD1	TRBJ1-2	TGTGCCAGCAGCTTATTGACAGGGGGCTCCTATGGCTACACCTTC	CASSLLTGGSYGYTF
.	TRBV11-3	TRBD2	TRBJ2-1	TGTGCCAGCAGCTCCACCCGGACTAGCGGGAGGGCCAGCAATGAGCAGTTCTTC	CASSSTRTSGRASNEQFF
.	TRBV7-2	.	TRBJ2-1	TGTGCCAGCAGCTTAGGGGCAGGAATCTTCCGATTCTTC	CASSLGAGIFRFF
.	TRBV12-3/TRBV12-4	TRBD2	TRBJ2-3	TGTGCCAGCAGTCCCCTTCCGACTAGCGGGGGAATGGAAACGCAGTATTTT	CASSPLPTSGGMETQYF
.	TRBV2	TRBD1	TRBJ1-6	TGTGCCAGCAGCGCACCGGGACAGAATAATTCACCCCTCCGCTTT	CASSAPGQNNSPLRF
.	TRBV7-9	.	TRBJ1-1	TGTGCCAGCAGCTTAGGAGGCAGGGGAGCTTTCTTT	CASSLGGRGAFF
few	TRBV7-6	.	TRBJ2-1	TGTGCCAGCAGCTTACGGGGGAGCGGCTCCTACAATGAGCAGTTCTTC	CASSLRGSGSYNEQFF
few	TRBV5-4	TRBD1	TRBJ2-1	TGTGCCAGCAGCCCGGTAGAGACAGGGACCTACAATGAGCAGTTCTTC	CASSPVETGTYNEQFF
.	TRBV6-6	TRBD1	TRBJ2-1	TGTGCCAGCAGTTACGTTTTCAGGACAGGTTACAATGAGCAGTTCTTC	CASSYVFRTGYNEQFF
.	TRBV6-2/TRBV6-3	.	TRBJ2-7	TGTGCCAGCAGTTACGCCGGGATAACCTCCTACGAGCAGTACTTC	CASSYAGITSYEQYF
.	TRBV12-3/TRBV12-4	.	TRBJ2-1	TGTGCCAGCAGTCTCCCTTCCTACAATGAGCAGTTCTTC	CASSLPSYNEQFF
once	TRBV25-1	.	TRBJ2-1	TGTGCCAGCAGTGAATACGGGGGACAGACTCTCGGGAATGAGCAGTTCTTC	CASSEYGGQTLGNEQFF
few	TRBV19	TRBD1	TRBJ1-1	TGTGCCAGTAGTCCCAGACAGGGGAGCGCGATGGTAGCTTTCTTT	CASSPRQGSAMVAFF
.	TRBV11-2	.	TRBJ1-1	TGTGCCAGCAGCTTATTATCCCTTTTGAATCCGGGGAGGGACACTGAAGCTTTCTTT	CASSLLSLLNPGRDTEAFF
once	TRBV12-3/TRBV12-4	.	TRBJ1-1	TGTGCCAGCAGTTTAAACAGTGGGACTGAAGCTTTCTTT	CASSLNSGTEAFF
.	TRBV7-2	TRBD1	TRBJ1-2	TGTGCCAGCAGCTTAGCGTGGGGGACAGCCTTCCTTAACTATGGCTACACCTTC	CASSLAWGTAFLNYGYTF
many	TRBV7-2	TRBD1	TRBJ1-5	TGTGCCAGCAGCCCAGCAGGGACAGCTAATCAGCCCCAGCATTTT	CASSPAGTANQPQHF
few	TRBV6-6	.	TRBJ2-1	TGTGCCAGCAGTAGAGACAGCGGAGATGAGCAGTTCTTC	CASSRDSGDEQFF
.	TRBV6-1	.	TRBJ2-6	TGTGCTATCGCAGGGCCCGGGGCCAACGTCCTGACTTTC	CAIAGPGANVLTF
few	TRBV7-8	TRBD2	TRBJ2-7	TGTGCCAGCAGCTTATTCGAGAGCGGGCTAGCGGGGGCCGAGCAGTACTTC	CASSLFESGLAGAEQYF
.	TRBV7-2	TRBD2	TRBJ2-7	TGTGCCAGCAGCTCTAGCGGGGGGTCTTTTAGCTACGAGCAGTACTTC	CASSSSGGSFSYEQYF
few	TRBV7-9	.	TRBJ1-6	TGTGCCAGCAGCCAAGCGGGGGATTCACCCCTCCACTTT	CASSQAGDSPLHF
.	TRBV2	.	TRBJ2-1	TGTGCCAGCATGGGCAATACATACAATGAGCAGTTCTTC	CASMGNTYNEQFF
.	TRBV5-5	.	TRBJ2-5	TGTGCCAGCAGCTTGAGACGGTCGGACCAAGAGACCCAGTACTTC	CASSLRRSDQETQYF